Shown below are 19 T cell receptor beta chains from a single sample sequenced in a study of T cell responses to AZD1222 COVID-19 vaccine. The table came from immunoSEQ multiplex PCR; TCRdb's copy has only in-frame clones and leaves some out. The table records 65,000 to 80,000 clones, under 95% of them present only once. The sample consisted of peripheral blood, taken on day 0 of MenACWY control vaccination. The receptors were sampled from an adult in good health.

This chain uses TRBV4-3 with TRBJ2-6; weak D call: TRBD1 (6 bases). The germline V gene encodes CDR1 LGHNA and CDR2 YSLEER. Trimming cost V 0 bases and J 4 bases, with 10 bases left between them. This CDR3 contains 16 residues. The CDR3 bases are TGCGCCAGCAGCCAAGATGAGGGGGTCGGGGCCAACGTCCTGACTTTC. It codes for CASSQDEGVGANVLTF.

V and J are TRBV19 and TRBJ1-5; D gene ambiguous. CDR1 LNHDA and CDR2 SQIVND come from the germline V gene (reference sequence). The V end was cut by 1 base, the J end by 6 bases, with 7 bases between. The CDR3 spans 13 residues. CDR3 bases: TGTGCCAGTAGTATAGCAGGAACTCAGCCCCAGCATTTT. This encodes CASSIAGTQPQHF.

The V call is TRBV28, the J call TRBJ2-4; D unclear. Germline V gene data show CDR1 as MDHEN and CDR2 as SYDVKM. Trimming took 4 bases from V and 3 from J, leaving 13 bases between them. The CDR3 runs to 15 residues. The CDR3 DNA reads TGTGCCAGCAGTTCCCTCCATCCCAGCAAAAACATTCAGTACTTC. It is translated as CASSSLHPSKNIQYF.

This clone occurred a few times. The chain carries TRBV10-3 and TRBJ1-3; D call uncertain. CDR3 length: 13 residues. Germline CDR1 ENHRY, CDR2 SYGVKD. V was pared by 4 bases and J by 4 bases, with 8 bases between. CDR3 in DNA: TGTGCCATCAGTGGAGGGCCCGGAAACACCATATATTTT. Translation: CAISGGPGNTIYF.

This chain uses TRBV24-1 with TRBJ2-1, with TRBD1 matching over 9 bases. The germline V gene has CDR1 KGHDR and CDR2 SFDVKD. Germline trimming cut 0 bases from V and 6 bases from J; bases unmatched to any gene: 5. This CDR3 contains 16 residues. The CDR3, as DNA: TGTGCCACCAGTGATTTGAACCCGGGACAGGGCAATGAGCAGTTCTTC. Residues: CATSDLNPGQGNEQFF.

The V gene is TRBV19, the J gene TRBJ1-2; TRBD1 might be the D (5 bases). This CDR3 is 14 amino acids long. The germline V gene has CDR1 LNHDA and CDR2 SQIVND (reference sequence). V was pared by 6 bases and J by 3 bases, with 14 bases between. The CDR3 spells CASRVTGTHYGYTF. The CDR3 DNA is TGTGCCAGTAGAGTAACCGGGACGCACTATGGCTACACCTTC.

The chain joins TRBV5-1 to TRBJ2-1; 7 positions agree with TRBD2. This CDR3 contains 16 residues. Trimming took 4 bases from V and 2 from J; bases not matched to a gene: 9. CDR1 and CDR2 (germline): SGHRS, YFSETQ. The CDR3 reads CASSDSSGHTYNEQFF. DNA for the CDR3: TGCGCCAGCAGCGACTCTAGCGGTCATACCTACAATGAGCAGTTCTTC.

This chain uses TRBV7-2 with TRBJ1-5, with a tentative D call TRBD1 (6 bases). Between the trimmed V and J ends, which lost 1 base and 3 bases, there was a span of 10 bases. Germline V lookup: CDR1 SGHTA, CDR2 FQGNSA. The CDR3 runs to 15 residues. CDR3 sequence (DNA): TGTGCCAGCAGCTTAGATAGACAGGCCAATCAGCCCCAGCATTTT. Its protein is CASSLDRQANQPQHF. The full variable domain, completed using reference TRBV7-2 and TRBJ1-5, is GAGVSQSPSNKVTEKGKDVELRCDPISGHTALYWYRQSLGQGLEFLIYFQGNSAPDKSGLPSDRFSAERTGGSVSTLTIQRTQQEDSAVYLCASSLDRQANQPQHFGDGTRLSIL.

The rearrangement links TRBV5-8 to TRBJ1-6, with 8 nucleotides matching TRBD1. The trim removed 0 bases at V and 9 bases at J, leaving 2 bases unmatched. Per germline, CDR1 SGHTS and CDR2 YDEGEE. This CDR3 has 14 amino acids. CDR3 nucleotides: TGTGCCAGCAGCTTGGTGCAGGGGGCTTCACCCCTCCACTTT. This sequence encodes CASSLVQGASPLHF.

This rearrangement joins TRBV6-2 or TRBV6-3 to TRBJ1-5; TRBD1 is a possible D gene (6 bases). The CDR3 totals 17 residues. Trimming took off 2 bases at V and 0 bases at J, with 14 bases between the two ends. Germline CDR1 MNHEY, CDR2 SVGEGT. CDR3 in amino acids: CASSYPRTVVSNQPQHF. For the CDR3, the DNA is TGTGCCAGCAGTTACCCCCGGACAGTCGTTAGCAATCAGCCCCAGCATTTT.

The chain carries TRBV5-6 and TRBJ2-7; tentatively, D is TRBD2 (6 bases). The germline V gene has CDR1 SGHDT and CDR2 YYEEEE. V shed 0 bases and J shed 3 bases, with 13 bases lying between them. The CDR3 extends over 15 amino acids. The CDR3 DNA reads TGTGCCAGCAGCTTGGTGGGGCCGGGGGACTACGAGCAGTACTTC. Translated: CASSLVGPGDYEQYF.

CDR3 bases: TGCAGTGCTAGTATAGGGACCGAGCAGTACTTC. As protein: CSASIGTEQYF. The chain is built from TRBV20-1 and TRBJ2-7, with D possibly called TRBD1 or TRBD2 (5 bases each). V was pared by 3 bases and J by 6 bases, with 9 bases between. Germline loops: CDR1 DFQATT, CDR2 SNEGSKA (reference sequence). This CDR3 has 11 amino acids.

This sequence joins TRBV6-5 and TRBJ2-7, with TRBD2 identical over 7 bases. CDR3 length: 15 residues. Germline assignment: CDR1 MNHEY and CDR2 SVGAGI. The ends lost 7 bases at V and 2 bases at J; junction bases unmatched: 11. In nucleotides, the CDR3 is TGTGCCAGCAAACAATCTAGCGGAGGGGCCTACGAGCAGTACTTC. Translating it yields CASKQSSGGAYEQYF.

The chain combines TRBV29-1 with TRBJ1-1; D not certain. The germline gives CDR1 SQVTM, CDR2 ANQGSEA. The CDR3 contains 12 residues. V was cut by 6 bases and J by 1 base, with 9 bases left in between. This chain's CDR3 is CSVSEWNTEAFF. In DNA form, the CDR3 reads TGCAGCGTCTCGGAGTGGAACACTGAAGCTTTCTTT.

The chain is built from TRBV2 and TRBJ2-7; TRBD1 or TRBD2 may be the D gene (5 bases each). Germline values: CDR1 SNHLY, CDR2 FYNNEI. V lost 6 bases, J lost 0 bases, and 12 bases lay in between. The CDR3 is made up of 14 amino acids. Here the CDR3 DNA reads TGTGCCAGCAGATCGGGACGGAACTCCTACGAGCAGTACTTC. Protein sequence: CASRSGRNSYEQYF.

This rearrangement joins TRBV3-1 (or the pseudogene TRBV3-2) to TRBJ2-3; D gene uncertain. CDR1 LGHDT and CDR2 YNNKEL come from the germline V gene (reference sequence). Trimming removed 2 bases from V and 0 bases from J, with 12 bases in between. The CDR3 spans 16 residues. The DNA of the CDR3 is TGTGCCAGCAGCCAATGGTCGGTGTCTAGCACAGATACGCAGTATTTT. Its translation is CASSQWSVSSTDTQYF.

The chain links TRBV6-5 to TRBJ1-5; D is unresolved. V gave up 6 bases and J gave up 5 bases, with 11 bases separating them. The CDR3 extends over 13 amino acids. Germline values: CDR1 MNHEY, CDR2 SVGAGI. As DNA, the CDR3 is TGTGCCAGCAGCTCCGGGGTTTATCAGCCCCAGCATTTT. This translates into CASSSGVYQPQHF.

This clone was detected only once. This chain links TRBV6-5 with TRBJ1-4, with D perhaps matching TRBD1 (5 bases). The CDR3 loop spans 15 amino acids. The ends were cut back, 7 bases at V and 8 bases at J, with 20 bases in the middle. The germline CDR1 and CDR2 sequences are MNHEY and SVGAGI. The CDR3 sequence: CASTRGRAGYEKLFF. CDR3 in DNA: TGTGCCAGCACCCGAGGCAGGGCAGGCTACGAAAAACTGTTTTTT.

The CDR3 loop is CATSRDFIMNTEAFF. DNA for the CDR3: TGTGCCACCAGCAGAGACTTCATCATGAACACTGAAGCTTTCTTT. The chain carries TRBV15 and TRBJ1-1; D is unresolved. The V gene lost 0 bases and the J gene lost 0 bases, with 8 bases spanning the gap. Per germline, CDR1 LNHNV and CDR2 YYDKDF (reference sequence). CDR3 length: 15 residues.